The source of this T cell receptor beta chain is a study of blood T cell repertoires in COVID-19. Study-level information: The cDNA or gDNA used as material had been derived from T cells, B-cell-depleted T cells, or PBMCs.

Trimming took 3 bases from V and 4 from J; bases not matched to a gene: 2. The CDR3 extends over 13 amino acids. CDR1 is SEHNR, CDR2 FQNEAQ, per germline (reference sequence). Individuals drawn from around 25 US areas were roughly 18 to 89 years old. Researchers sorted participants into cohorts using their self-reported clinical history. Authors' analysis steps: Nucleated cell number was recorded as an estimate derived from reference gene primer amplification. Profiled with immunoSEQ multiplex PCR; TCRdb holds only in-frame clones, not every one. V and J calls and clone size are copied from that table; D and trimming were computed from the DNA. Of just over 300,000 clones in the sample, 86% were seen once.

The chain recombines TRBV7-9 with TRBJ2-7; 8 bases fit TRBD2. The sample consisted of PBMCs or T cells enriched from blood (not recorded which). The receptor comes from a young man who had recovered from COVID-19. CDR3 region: CASSFSGGYEQYF. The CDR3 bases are TGTGCCAGCAGCTTCAGCGGGGGATACGAGCAGTACTTC. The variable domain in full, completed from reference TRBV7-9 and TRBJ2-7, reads DTGVSQNPRHKITKRGQNVTFRCDPISEHNRLYWYRQTLGQGPEFLTYFQNEAQLEKSRLLSDRFSAERPKGSFSTLEIQRTEQGDSAMYLCASSFSGGYEQYFGPGTRLTVT.